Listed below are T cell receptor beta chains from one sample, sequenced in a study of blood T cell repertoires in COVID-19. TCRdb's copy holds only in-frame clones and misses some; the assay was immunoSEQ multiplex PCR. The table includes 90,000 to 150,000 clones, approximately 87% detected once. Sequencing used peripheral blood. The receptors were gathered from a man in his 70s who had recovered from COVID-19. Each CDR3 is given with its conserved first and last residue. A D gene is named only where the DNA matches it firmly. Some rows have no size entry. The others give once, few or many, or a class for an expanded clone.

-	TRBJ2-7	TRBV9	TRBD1	CASSTGQGSYEQYF	TGTGCCAGCAGCACCGGACAGGGGTCCTACGAGCAGTACTTC
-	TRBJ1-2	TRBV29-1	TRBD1	CSIPAGTGTLSFGYTF	TGCAGCATCCCAGCCGGGACAGGGACCCTATCTTTTGGCTACACCTTC
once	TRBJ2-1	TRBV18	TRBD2	CASSPDRVAGVNEQFF	TGTGCCAGCTCACCCGATCGAGTAGCGGGGGTCAATGAGCAGTTCTTC
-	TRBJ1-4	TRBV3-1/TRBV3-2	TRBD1	CASRGTGWTKLFF	TGTGCCAGCAGAGGGACAGGATGGACAAAACTGTTTTTT
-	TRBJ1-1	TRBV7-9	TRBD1	CASSVLQGTAFF	TGTGCCAGCAGCGTCCTACAGGGGACGGCTTTCTTT
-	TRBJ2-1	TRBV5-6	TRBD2	CASSLAGGRAYNEQFF	TGTGCCAGCAGCTTGGCCGGGGGGAGGGCCTACAATGAGCAGTTCTTC
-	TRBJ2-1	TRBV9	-	CASSKRTANEQFF	TGTGCCAGCAGTAAGAGGACAGCCAATGAGCAGTTCTTC
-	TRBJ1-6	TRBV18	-	CASSSAGQINSPLHF	TGTGCCAGCTCCTCTGCGGGGCAGATAAATTCACCCCTCCACTTT
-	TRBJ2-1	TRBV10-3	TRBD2	CAIAAGWTSGGYNEQFF	TGTGCCATTGCCGCTGGTTGGACTAGCGGGGGATACAATGAGCAGTTCTTC
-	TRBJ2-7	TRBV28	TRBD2	CASSRGTSGSWAYEQYF	TGTGCCAGCAGCCGGGGGACTAGCGGGAGTTGGGCCTACGAGCAGTACTTC
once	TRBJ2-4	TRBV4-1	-	CASSQDKAFAAKNIQYF	TGCGCCAGCAGCCAAGATAAAGCGTTCGCGGCCAAAAACATTCAGTACTTC
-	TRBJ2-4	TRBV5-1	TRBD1	CASSFTEGAPRAKNIQYF	TGCGCCAGCAGCTTCACCGAGGGGGCTCCTAGGGCCAAAAACATTCAGTACTTC